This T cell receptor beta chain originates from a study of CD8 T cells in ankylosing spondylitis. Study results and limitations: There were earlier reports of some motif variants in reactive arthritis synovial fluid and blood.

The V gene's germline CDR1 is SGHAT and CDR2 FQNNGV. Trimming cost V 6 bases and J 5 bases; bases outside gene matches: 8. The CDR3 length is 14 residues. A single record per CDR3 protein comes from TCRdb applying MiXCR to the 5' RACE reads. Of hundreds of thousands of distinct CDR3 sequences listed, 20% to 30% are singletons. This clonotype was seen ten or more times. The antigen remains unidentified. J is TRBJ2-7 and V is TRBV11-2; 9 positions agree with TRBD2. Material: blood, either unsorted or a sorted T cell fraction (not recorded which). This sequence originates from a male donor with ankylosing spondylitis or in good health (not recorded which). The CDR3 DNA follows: TGTGCCAGCAGGATCCCGGGACTAGCCCACGAGCAGTACTTC. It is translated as CASRIPGLAHEQYF.